This T cell receptor (beta chain) was recovered during a study of blood T cell repertoires in COVID-19. On the study more broadly: T cells, B-cell-depleted T cells, or PBMCs supplied cDNA or gDNA.

Between the trimmed V and J ends, which lost 0 bases and 6 bases, there was a span of 14 bases. Germline V lookup: CDR1 LGHDT, CDR2 YNNKEL (reference sequence). The length of the CDR3 is 15 residues. In the authors' workflow: By means of reference gene primer amplification, nucleated cell counts were estimated. Some clones are missing from TCRdb's copy, which holds only in-frame ones; the method was immunoSEQ multiplex PCR. D and trimming come from the DNA, and the V and J calls and clone size come from that table. This table has tens of thousands of clones, less than 85% appearing once. The source of this sequence is a man aged 70 or older with acute or convalescent COVID-19. The chain recombines TRBV3-1 (or the pseudogene TRBV3-2) with TRBJ1-1; D is ambiguous. The specimen sequenced was peripheral blood. CDR3 coding DNA: TGTGCCAGCAGCCAAGACGTAGATGAGACATCTGAAGCTTTCTTT. This encodes CASSQDVDETSEAFF.